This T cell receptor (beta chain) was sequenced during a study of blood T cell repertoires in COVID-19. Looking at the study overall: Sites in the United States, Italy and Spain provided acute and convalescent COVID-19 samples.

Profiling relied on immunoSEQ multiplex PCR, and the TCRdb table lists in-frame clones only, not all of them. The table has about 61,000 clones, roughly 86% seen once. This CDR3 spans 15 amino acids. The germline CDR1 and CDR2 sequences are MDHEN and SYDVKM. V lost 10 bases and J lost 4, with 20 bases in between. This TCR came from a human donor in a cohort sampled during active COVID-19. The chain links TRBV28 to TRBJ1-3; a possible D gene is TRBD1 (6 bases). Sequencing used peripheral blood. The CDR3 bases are TGTGCCACCCGGGGGGTAGGGGGGAGAGGAAACACCATATATTTT. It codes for CATRGVGGRGNTIYF.